These 13 T cell receptor beta chains came from one sample sequenced in a study of T cells after yellow fever vaccination. TCRdb re-called the 5' RACE reads with MiXCR, one entry per CDR3 protein. This sample carries 200,000 to 300,000 distinct CDR3 sequences, approximately 13% of them seen once, and the ten largest clones take 0.4% to 0.65%. The sequenced sample was CD4+ T cells sorted from PBMCs, obtained 45 days after the yellow fever booster vaccination. Source of these receptors: a young man who received the YFV17D yellow fever vaccine.

A few counts support this clonotype. This chain uses TRBV7-2 with TRBJ1-2, with a weak D call TRBD1 (5 bases). CDR1 is SGHTA and CDR2 is FQGNSA in the germline V gene. The length of the CDR3 is 12 residues. V was cut by 7 bases and J by 8 bases, with 14 bases left in between. The CDR3 reads CASIDWGAGYTF. The CDR3 nucleotides are TGTGCCAGCATCGACTGGGGCGCAGGCTACACCTTC.

The gene calls are TRBV6-5 and TRBJ2-1; 8 positions match TRBD1. The trim removed 5 bases at V and 4 bases at J, leaving 7 bases unmatched. In germline, CDR1 is MNHEY, CDR2 SVGAGI. The CDR3 extends over 15 amino acids. The CDR3 DNA reads TGTGCCAGCAGTATACCAGGGGGCCCGTACAATGAGCAGTTCTTC. Its translation: CASSIPGGPYNEQFF.

V is TRBV29-1 and J is TRBJ2-5; D gene ambiguous. This CDR3 comprises 13 residues. CDR1 is SQVTM and CDR2 is ANQGSEA in the germline V gene. Trimming cost V 7 bases and J 3 bases, with 15 bases left between them. The CDR3, as DNA: TGCAGCGCGGGCGGCAGGACCGAAGAGACCCAGTACTTC. It translates to CSAGGRTEETQYF.

This clonotype showed up just a few times. The chain has TRBV9 and TRBJ2-2; possible D gene TRBD1, 5 bases. Trimming left V 3 bases short and J 7 bases short, with 19 bases between. The germline gives CDR1 SGDLS, CDR2 YYNGEE. This CDR3 contains 16 residues. The CDR3 nucleotides are TGTGCCAGCAGCGGGACCTCAGGGCCTTCCATCGGGGAGCTGTTTTTT. Translated, it gives CASSGTSGPSIGELFF. Complete variable domain (other parts from reference TRBV9 and TRBJ2-2): DSGVTQTPKHLITATGQRVTLRCSPRSGDLSVYWYQQSLDQGLQFLIQYYNGEERAKGNILERFSAQQFPDLHSELNLSSLELGDSALYFCASSGTSGPSIGELFFGEGSRLTVL.

This chain connects TRBV20-1 to TRBJ1-5; the D gene is possibly TRBD1 (5 bases). Germline-derived CDR1 and CDR2 are DFQATT and SNEGSKA (reference sequence). This CDR3 comprises 13 residues. The V and J ends lost 2 bases and 3 bases respectively, with 8 bases between them. DNA for the CDR3: TGCAGTGCTAGACCAGGGATCAATCAGCCCCAGCATTTT. Protein: CSARPGINQPQHF.

A few counts support this clonotype. The chain recombines TRBV3-1 with TRBJ2-2; D ambiguous. CDR1 and CDR2 (germline): LGHDT, YNNKEL (reference sequence). CDR3 length: 17 residues. Trimming left V 1 base short and J 5 bases short, with 17 bases between. CDR3 sequence (DNA): TGTGCCAGCAGCCAAGCCTCTAGGGTTCTCGGGACCGGGGAGCTGTTTTTT. Amino acids: CASSQASRVLGTGELFF. The full variable domain, its missing parts supplied by reference TRBV3-1 and TRBJ2-2, is DTAVSQTPKYLVTQMGNDKSIKCEQNLGHDTMYWYKQDSKKFLKIMFSYNNKELIINETVPNRFSPKSPDKAHLNLHINSLELGDSAVYFCASSQASRVLGTGELFFGEGSRLTVL.

This clonotype showed up just once. V gene TRBV12-3 or TRBV12-4 combines with J gene TRBJ2-6; 7 nucleotides agree with TRBD2. The CDR3 length is 14 residues. V lost 8 bases to trimming and J lost 0 bases; unmatched junction nucleotides: 1. The CDR3 loop reads CASGRASGANVLTF. Here the CDR3 DNA reads TGTGCCAGCGGGAGGGCCTCTGGGGCCAACGTCCTGACTTTC.

This clonotype has only a few counts. The chain joins TRBV6-2 or TRBV6-3 to TRBJ2-1, with a weak D call TRBD2 (6 bases). The CDR3 sequence is 15 residues long. The germline gives CDR1 MNHEY, CDR2 SVGEGT. V was shortened by 2 bases and J by 8 bases, with 16 bases between the two germline ends. CDR3 amino acids: CASSYAGIRVDEQFF. The DNA of the CDR3 is TGTGCCAGCAGTTACGCGGGAATCAGGGTGGATGAGCAGTTCTTC.

The chain carries TRBV6-2 or TRBV6-3 and TRBJ2-1; D remains unclear. Looked up from germline, CDR1 is MNHEY and CDR2 is SVGEGT. The CDR3 consists of 14 residues. V was cut by 6 bases and J by 3 bases, with 12 bases left in between. CDR3 in amino acids: CASRTADFYNEQFF. The CDR3, as DNA: TGTGCCAGCAGAACGGCCGACTTCTACAATGAGCAGTTCTTC.

The chain uses TRBV5-1 and TRBJ2-1, with D perhaps matching TRBD2 (7 bases). V was trimmed by 0 bases and J by 4 bases, leaving 11 bases between them. CDR1 SGHRS and CDR2 YFSETQ come from the germline V gene. The CDR3 totals 15 residues. The CDR3 DNA follows: TGCGCCAGCAGCTTGGACGGGGGGCTATACAATGAGCAGTTCTTC. Protein product: CASSLDGGLYNEQFF.

The chain employs TRBV5-1 and TRBJ1-4, with TRBD1 identical over 9 bases. CDR1 and CDR2 (germline): SGHRS, YFSETQ. The CDR3 spans 16 residues. V shed 4 bases and J 8 bases; nucleotides not matched to a gene: 12. CDR3 sequence reads: CASSVGNSGTGEKLFF. The CDR3 DNA reads as TGCGCCAGCAGCGTAGGGAATTCCGGGACAGGGGAAAAACTGTTTTTT.

The genes are TRBV20-1 and TRBJ1-5; no reliable D call. This CDR3 comprises 15 residues. CDR1 DFQATT and CDR2 SNEGSKA come from the germline V gene (reference sequence). Trimming stripped 3 bases from V and 1 base from J, with 13 bases between. The CDR3 DNA reads TGCAGTGCTAGTGTCTCTCCCGGGAGCAATCAGCCCCAGCATTTT. It encodes CSASVSPGSNQPQHF.

In this sample, this clonotype turned up a few times. J is TRBJ1-5 and V is TRBV6-1; no clear D. The length of the CDR3 is 14 residues. V dropped 3 bases and J dropped 5 bases, with 11 bases sitting between them. Germline V lookup: CDR1 MNHNS, CDR2 SASEGT. The CDR3 is CASSDPYPDQPQHF. The CDR3, as DNA: TGTGCCAGCAGTGATCCGTACCCTGATCAGCCCCAGCATTTT.